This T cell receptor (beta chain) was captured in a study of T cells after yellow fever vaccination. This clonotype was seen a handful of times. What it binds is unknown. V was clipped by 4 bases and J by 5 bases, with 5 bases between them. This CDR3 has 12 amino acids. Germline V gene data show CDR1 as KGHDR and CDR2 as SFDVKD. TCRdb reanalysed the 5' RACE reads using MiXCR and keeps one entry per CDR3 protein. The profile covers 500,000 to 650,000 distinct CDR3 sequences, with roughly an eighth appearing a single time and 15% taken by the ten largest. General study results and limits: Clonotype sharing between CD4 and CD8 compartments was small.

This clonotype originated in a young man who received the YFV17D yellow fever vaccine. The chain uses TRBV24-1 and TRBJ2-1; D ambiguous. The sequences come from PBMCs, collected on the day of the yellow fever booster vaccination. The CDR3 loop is CATSDQNNEQFF. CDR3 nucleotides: TGTGCCACCAGTGACCAGAACAATGAGCAGTTCTTC.